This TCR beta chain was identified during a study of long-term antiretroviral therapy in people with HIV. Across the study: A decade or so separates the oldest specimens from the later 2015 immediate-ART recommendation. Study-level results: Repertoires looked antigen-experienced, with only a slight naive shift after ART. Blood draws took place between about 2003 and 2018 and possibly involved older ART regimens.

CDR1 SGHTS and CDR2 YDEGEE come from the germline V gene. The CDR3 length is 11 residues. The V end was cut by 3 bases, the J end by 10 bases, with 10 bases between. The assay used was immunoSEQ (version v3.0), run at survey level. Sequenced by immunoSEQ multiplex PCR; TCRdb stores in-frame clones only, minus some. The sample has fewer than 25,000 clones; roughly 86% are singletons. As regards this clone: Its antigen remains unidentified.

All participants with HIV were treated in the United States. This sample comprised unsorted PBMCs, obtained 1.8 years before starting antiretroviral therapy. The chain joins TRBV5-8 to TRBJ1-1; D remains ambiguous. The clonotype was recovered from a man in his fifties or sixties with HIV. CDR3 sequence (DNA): TGTGCCAGCAGCTATGCGGCGGGAGCTTTCTTT. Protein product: CASSYAAGAFF. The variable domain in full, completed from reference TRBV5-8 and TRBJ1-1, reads EAGVTQSPTHLIKTRGQQATLRCSPISGHTSVYWYQQALGLGLQFLLWYDEGEERNRGNFPPRFSGRQFPNYSSELNVNALELEDSALYLCASSYAAGAFFGQGTRLTVV.